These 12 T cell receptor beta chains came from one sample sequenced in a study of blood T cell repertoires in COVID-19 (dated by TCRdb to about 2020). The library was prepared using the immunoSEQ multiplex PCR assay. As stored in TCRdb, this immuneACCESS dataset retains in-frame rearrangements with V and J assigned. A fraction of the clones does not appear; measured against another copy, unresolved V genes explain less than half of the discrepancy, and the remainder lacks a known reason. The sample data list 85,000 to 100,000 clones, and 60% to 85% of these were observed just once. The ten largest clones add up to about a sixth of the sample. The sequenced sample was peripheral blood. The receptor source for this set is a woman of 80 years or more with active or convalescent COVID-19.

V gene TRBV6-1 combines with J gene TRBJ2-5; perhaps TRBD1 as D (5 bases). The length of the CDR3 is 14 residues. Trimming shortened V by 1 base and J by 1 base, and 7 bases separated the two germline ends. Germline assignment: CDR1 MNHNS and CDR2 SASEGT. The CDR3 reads CASSEGGPQETQYF. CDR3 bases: TGTGCCAGCAGTGAAGGGGGCCCCCAAGAGACCCAGTACTTC.

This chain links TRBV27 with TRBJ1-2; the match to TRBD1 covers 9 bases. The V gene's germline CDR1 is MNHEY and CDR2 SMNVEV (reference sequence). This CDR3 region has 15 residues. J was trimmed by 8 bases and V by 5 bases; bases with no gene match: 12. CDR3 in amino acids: CASSGPDRGVFGYTF. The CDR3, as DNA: TGTGCCAGCAGTGGGCCGGACAGGGGTGTATTCGGCTACACCTTC.

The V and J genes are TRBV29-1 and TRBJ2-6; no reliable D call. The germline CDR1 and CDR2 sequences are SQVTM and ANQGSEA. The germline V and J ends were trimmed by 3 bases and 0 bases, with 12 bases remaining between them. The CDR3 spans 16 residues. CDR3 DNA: TGCAGCGTTGACGACCCCAGACACTCTGGGGCCAACGTCCTGACTTTC. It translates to CSVDDPRHSGANVLTF. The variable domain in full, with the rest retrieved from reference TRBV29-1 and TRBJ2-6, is SAVISQKPSRDICQRGTSLTIQCQVDSQVTMMFWYRQQPGQSLTLIATANQGSEATYESGFVIDKFPISRPNLTFSTLTVSNMSPEDSSIYLCSVDDPRHSGANVLTFGAGSRLTVL.

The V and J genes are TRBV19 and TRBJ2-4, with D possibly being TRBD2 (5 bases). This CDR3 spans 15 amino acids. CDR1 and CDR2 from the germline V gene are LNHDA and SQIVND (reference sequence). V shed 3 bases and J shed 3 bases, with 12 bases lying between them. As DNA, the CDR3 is TGTGCCAGTAGTATCAAGTATAGCGACAAAAACATTCAGTACTTC. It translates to CASSIKYSDKNIQYF.

In nucleotides, the CDR3 is TGTGCCAGCAGTTTGGAGGGGGGGCTGAACACTGAAGCTTTCTTT. Its translation is CASSLEGGLNTEAFF. The V gene is TRBV27, the J gene TRBJ1-1; D is perhaps TRBD1 (6 bases). Looked up from germline, CDR1 is MNHEY and CDR2 is SMNVEV (reference sequence). The CDR3 runs 15 residues. Deletions cut 3 bases from V and 0 bases from J, with 11 bases between.

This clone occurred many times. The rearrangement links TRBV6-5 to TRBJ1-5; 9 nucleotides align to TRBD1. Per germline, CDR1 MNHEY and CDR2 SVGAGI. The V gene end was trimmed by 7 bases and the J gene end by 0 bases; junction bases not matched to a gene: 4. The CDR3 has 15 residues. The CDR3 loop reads CASIWTGDSNQPQHF. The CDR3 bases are TGTGCCAGCATATGGACAGGGGATAGCAATCAGCCCCAGCATTTT.

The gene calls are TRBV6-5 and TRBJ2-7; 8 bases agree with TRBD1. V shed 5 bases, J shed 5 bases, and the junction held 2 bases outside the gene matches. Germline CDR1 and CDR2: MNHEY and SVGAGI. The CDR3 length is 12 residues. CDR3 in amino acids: CASSMTGDEQYF. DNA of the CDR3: TGTGCCAGCAGTATGACAGGGGACGAGCAGTACTTC.

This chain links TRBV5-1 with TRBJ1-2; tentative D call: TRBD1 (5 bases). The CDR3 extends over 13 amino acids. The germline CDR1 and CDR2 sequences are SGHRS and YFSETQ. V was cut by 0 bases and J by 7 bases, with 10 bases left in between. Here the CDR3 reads CASSLAGYSGYTF. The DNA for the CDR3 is TGCGCCAGCAGCTTGGCAGGGTACTCTGGCTACACCTTC.

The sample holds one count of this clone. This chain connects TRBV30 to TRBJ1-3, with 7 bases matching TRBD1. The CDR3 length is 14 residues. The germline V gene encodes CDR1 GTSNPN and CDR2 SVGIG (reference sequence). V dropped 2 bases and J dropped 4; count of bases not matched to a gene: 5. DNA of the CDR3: TGTGCCTGGAGTCGTACAGGGGAAGGAAACACCATATATTTT. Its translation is CAWSRTGEGNTIYF.

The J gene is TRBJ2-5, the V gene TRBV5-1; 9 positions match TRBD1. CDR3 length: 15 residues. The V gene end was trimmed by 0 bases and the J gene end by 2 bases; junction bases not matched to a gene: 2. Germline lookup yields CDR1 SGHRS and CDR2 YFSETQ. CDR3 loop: CASSLEGTGQETQYF. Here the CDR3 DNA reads TGCGCCAGCAGCTTGGAAGGGACAGGGCAAGAGACCCAGTACTTC.

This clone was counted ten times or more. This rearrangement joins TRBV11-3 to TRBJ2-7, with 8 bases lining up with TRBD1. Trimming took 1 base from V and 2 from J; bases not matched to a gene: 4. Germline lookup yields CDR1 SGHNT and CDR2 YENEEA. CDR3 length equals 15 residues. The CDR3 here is CASSLGTGSPYEQYF. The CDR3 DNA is TGTGCCAGCAGCTTAGGGACAGGGAGCCCCTACGAGCAGTACTTC. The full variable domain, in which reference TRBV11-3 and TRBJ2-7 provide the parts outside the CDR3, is EAGVVQSPRYKIIEKKQPVAFWCNPISGHNTLYWYLQNLGQGPELLIRYENEEAVDDSQLPKDRFSAERLKGVDSTLKIQPAELGDSAVYLCASSLGTGSPYEQYFGPGTRLTVT.

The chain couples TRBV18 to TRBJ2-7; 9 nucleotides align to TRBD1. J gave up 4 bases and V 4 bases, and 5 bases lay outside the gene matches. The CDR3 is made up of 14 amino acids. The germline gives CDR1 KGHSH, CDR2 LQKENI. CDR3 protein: CASSQGQGTYEQYF. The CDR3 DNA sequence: TGTGCCAGCTCACAGGGACAGGGCACATACGAGCAGTACTTC.